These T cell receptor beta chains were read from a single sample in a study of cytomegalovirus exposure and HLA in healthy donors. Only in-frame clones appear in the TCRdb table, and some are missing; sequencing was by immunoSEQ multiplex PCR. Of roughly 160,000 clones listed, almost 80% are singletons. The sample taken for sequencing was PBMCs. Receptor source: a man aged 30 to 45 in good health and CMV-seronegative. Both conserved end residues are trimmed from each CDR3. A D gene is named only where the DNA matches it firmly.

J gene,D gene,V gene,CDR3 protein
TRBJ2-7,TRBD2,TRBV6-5,ASSYSLAGAYEQY
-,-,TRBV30,AWSENSGPSTEQY
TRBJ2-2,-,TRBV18,ASSTTGRTDYGELF
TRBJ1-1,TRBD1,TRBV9,ASSVTGVSTEAF
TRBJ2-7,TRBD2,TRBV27,ASSRTTSGGSRREQY
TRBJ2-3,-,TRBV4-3,ASSQDLASVSTDTQY
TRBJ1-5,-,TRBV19,ASSSRGDQPQH
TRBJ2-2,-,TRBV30,AWIPANTGELF
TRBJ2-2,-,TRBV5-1,ASTTGMGGELF
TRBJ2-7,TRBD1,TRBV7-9,ASSASGQLVHEQY
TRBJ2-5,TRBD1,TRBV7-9,ASSLGEGTDQETQY
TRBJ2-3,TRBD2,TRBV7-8,ASSPGLDSTDTQY
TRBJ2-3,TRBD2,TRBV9,ASSVRRGGLAGGDLTDTQY
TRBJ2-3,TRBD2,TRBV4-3,ASSQGTSGGASTDTQY
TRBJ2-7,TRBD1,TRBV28,ASSAPGTGGNEQY
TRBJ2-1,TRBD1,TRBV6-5,ASRNPGTVVNEQF